These T cell receptor beta chains were read from a single sample in a study of blood T cells in healthy people across ages. One entry per CDR3 protein, called by TCRdb with MiXCR from the 5' RACE reads. The sample contains 1.8 million or so distinct CDR3 sequences, 35% to 50% of which appear only once. The sample was blood. The receptors come from a human donor in good health. The CDR3 runs from the conserved cysteine through the conserved F or W. Size values are once, few and many counts, or a class for expanded clones, and some rows have none.

clone size: many; V gene: TRBV15; J gene: TRBJ2-2; CDR3 protein: CATRVGQGDAGELFF
clone size: NA; V gene: TRBV27; J gene: TRBJ2-1; CDR3 protein: CASSPRLVGDNEQFF
clone size: many; V gene: TRBV28; J gene: TRBJ2-7; CDR3 protein: CASSSGAPYEQYF
clone size: NA; V gene: TRBV11-1; J gene: TRBJ2-5; CDR3 protein: CASTPGAYQETQYF
clone size: few; V gene: TRBV6-2/TRBV6-3; J gene: TRBJ2-5; CDR3 protein: CASRKIPQGVMETQYF
clone size: once; V gene: TRBV7-9; J gene: TRBJ2-5; CDR3 protein: CASSLGGTYSGTQYF
clone size: NA; V gene: TRBV3-1; J gene: TRBJ1-2; CDR3 protein: CASSQDGGPGANYGYTF
clone size: few; V gene: TRBV24-1; J gene: TRBJ2-5; CDR3 protein: CATSTGALETQYF
clone size: few; V gene: TRBV7-6; J gene: TRBJ2-7; CDR3 protein: CASSIQGAYYEQYF
clone size: NA; V gene: TRBV5-1; J gene: TRBJ2-3; CDR3 protein: CASSPEGSGGTDTQYF
clone size: NA; V gene: TRBV15; J gene: TRBJ1-1; CDR3 protein: CATNAAEIMNTEAFF
clone size: NA; V gene: TRBV20-1; J gene: TRBJ1-5; CDR3 protein: CSARGTGTLHQPQHF
clone size: NA; V gene: TRBV20-1; J gene: TRBJ2-3; CDR3 protein: CSARLAGADTQYF
clone size: once; V gene: TRBV11-2; J gene: TRBJ2-1; CDR3 protein: CASSFTGVTEQFF
clone size: few; V gene: TRBV7-2; J gene: TRBJ1-5; CDR3 protein: CASSPLAGQPQHF
clone size: few; V gene: TRBV4-2; J gene: TRBJ2-1; CDR3 protein: CASSQDAVPKPYNEQFF
clone size: NA; V gene: TRBV5-5; J gene: TRBJ1-2; CDR3 protein: CASSLRRAYGYTF
clone size: NA; V gene: TRBV7-2; J gene: TRBJ1-1; CDR3 protein: CASSPYLTGGAFF
clone size: NA; V gene: TRBV7-9; J gene: TRBJ2-5; CDR3 protein: CASSLKKETQYF
clone size: few; V gene: TRBV9; J gene: TRBJ2-4; CDR3 protein: CASSADWGNIQYF
clone size: NA; V gene: TRBV6-2/TRBV6-3; J gene: TRBJ2-5; CDR3 protein: CASTFSGTQETQYF
clone size: NA; V gene: TRBV20-1; J gene: TRBJ1-1; CDR3 protein: CSAKTTGNTEAFF
clone size: few; V gene: TRBV7-8; J gene: TRBJ1-2; CDR3 protein: CASSVDRGPTSYGYTF